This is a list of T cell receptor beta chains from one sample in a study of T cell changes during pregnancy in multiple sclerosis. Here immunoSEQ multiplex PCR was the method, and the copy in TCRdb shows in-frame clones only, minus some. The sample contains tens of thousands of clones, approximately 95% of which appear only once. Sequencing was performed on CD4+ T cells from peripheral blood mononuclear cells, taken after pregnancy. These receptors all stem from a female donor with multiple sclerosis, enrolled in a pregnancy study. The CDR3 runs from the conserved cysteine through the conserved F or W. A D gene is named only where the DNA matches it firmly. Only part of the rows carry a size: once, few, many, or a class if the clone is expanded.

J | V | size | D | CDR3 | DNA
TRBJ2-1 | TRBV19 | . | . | CASSISNEQFF | TGTGCCAGTAGTATCTCTAATGAGCAGTTCTTC
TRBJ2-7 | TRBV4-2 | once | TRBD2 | CASSQLAGGPLGEQYF | TGTGCCAGCAGCCAACTAGCGGGAGGGCCTTTGGGCGAGCAGTACTTC
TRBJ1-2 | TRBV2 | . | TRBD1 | CASSGDRGYYGYTF | TGTGCCAGCAGCGGGGACAGGGGATACTATGGCTACACCTTC
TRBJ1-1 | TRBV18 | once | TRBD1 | CASSRTGNTEAFF | TGTGCCAGCTCACGGACAGGGAACACTGAAGCTTTCTTT
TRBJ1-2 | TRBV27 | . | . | CASSFRDYYGYTF | TGTGCCAGCAGTTTCCGGGACTACTATGGCTACACCTTC
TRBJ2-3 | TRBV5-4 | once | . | CALKSSTDTQYF | TGTGCCCTAAAGTCTAGCACAGATACGCAGTATTTT
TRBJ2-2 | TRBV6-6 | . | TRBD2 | CASRPRGTGTGELFF | TGTGCCAGCAGACCGCGGGGGACGGGCACCGGGGAGCTGTTTTTT
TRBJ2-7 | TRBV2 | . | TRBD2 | CASSESGTNYEQYF | TGTGCCAGCAGTGAATCCGGGACTAACTACGAGCAGTACTTC
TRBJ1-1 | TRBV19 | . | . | CASRRDIGVMNTEAFF | TGTGCCAGTAGAAGGGACATTGGAGTCATGAACACTGAAGCTTTCTTT
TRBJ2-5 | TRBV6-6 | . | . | CASRSSGTSGRETQYF | TGTGCCAGCAGGTCCTCCGGGACTTCAGGCCGGGAGACCCAGTACTTC
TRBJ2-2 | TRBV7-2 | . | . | CASSLIGGQLPGELFF | TGTGCCAGCAGCTTAATAGGCGGCCAACTACCCGGGGAGCTGTTTTTT
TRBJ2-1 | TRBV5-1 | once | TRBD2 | CASSSGLAGTNEQFF | TGCGCCAGCAGCTCGGGACTAGCGGGGACGAATGAGCAGTTCTTC
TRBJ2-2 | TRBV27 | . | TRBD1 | CASSLQGARTGELFF | TGTGCCAGCAGTTTGCAGGGGGCGAGGACCGGGGAGCTGTTTTTT
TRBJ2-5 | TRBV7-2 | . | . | CASSLEGVETQYF | TGTGCCAGCAGCTTAGAAGGAGTGGAGACCCAGTACTTC
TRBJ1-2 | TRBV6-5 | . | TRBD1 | CASHRTGNGYTF | TGTGCCAGCCATAGGACAGGGAACGGCTACACCTTC
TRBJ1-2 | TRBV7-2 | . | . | CASSYNRGQNYGYTF | TGTGCCAGCAGCTACAACCGCGGACAGAACTATGGCTACACCTTC
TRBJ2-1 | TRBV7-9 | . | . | CASSKDTAYNEQFF | TGTGCCAGCAGCAAAGACACCGCCTACAATGAGCAGTTCTTC
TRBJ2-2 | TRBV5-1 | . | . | CASSLALGRSGELFF | TGCGCCAGCAGCTTGGCCCTAGGGAGGTCCGGGGAGCTGTTTTTT
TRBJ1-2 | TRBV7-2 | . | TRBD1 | CASSFTGGHYGYTF | TGTGCCAGCAGCTTTACAGGGGGCCACTATGGCTACACCTTC
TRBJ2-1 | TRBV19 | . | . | CASTRGTYNEQFF | TGTGCCAGTACCAGGGGAACCTACAATGAGCAGTTCTTC
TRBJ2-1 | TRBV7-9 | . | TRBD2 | CASSPSTSGNEQFF | TGTGCCAGCAGCCCCTCCACTAGCGGCAATGAGCAGTTCTTC
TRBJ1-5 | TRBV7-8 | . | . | CASSSYHGQPQHF | TGTGCCAGCAGCTCGTACCACGGTCAGCCCCAGCATTTT
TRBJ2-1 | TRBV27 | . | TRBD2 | CASSSTGGLAGGVPYNEQFF | TGTGCCAGCAGTTCCACGGGGGGACTAGCGGGAGGGGTGCCCTACAATGAGCAGTTCTTC
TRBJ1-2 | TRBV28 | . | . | CASRPEVVGGYTF | TGTGCCAGCAGACCAGAGGTCGTGGGTGGCTACACCTTC
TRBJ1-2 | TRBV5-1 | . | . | CASSLDSNYGYTF | TGCGCCAGCAGCTTAGACTCTAACTATGGCTACACCTTC
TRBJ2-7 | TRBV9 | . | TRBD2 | CASSVTGTTTYEQYF | TGTGCCAGCAGCGTAACTGGGACTACCACCTACGAGCAGTACTTC
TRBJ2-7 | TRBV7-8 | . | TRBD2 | CASSTIPGLAYEQYF | TGTGCCAGCAGCACGATCCCGGGACTAGCTTACGAGCAGTACTTC
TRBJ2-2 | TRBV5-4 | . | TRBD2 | CASSPLAGVRSTGELFF | TGTGCCAGCAGCCCGCTAGCGGGAGTACGTAGCACCGGGGAGCTGTTTTTT
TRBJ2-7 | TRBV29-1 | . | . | CSVETGSQAYEQYF | TGCAGCGTTGAAACCGGGTCCCAAGCCTACGAGCAGTACTTC
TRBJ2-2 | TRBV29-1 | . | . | CSVSITGLNTGELFF | TGCAGCGTCTCAATTACAGGGCTTAACACCGGGGAGCTGTTTTTT
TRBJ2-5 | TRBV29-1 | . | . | CSATITRETQYF | TGCAGCGCTACGATTACCCGGGAGACCCAGTACTTC
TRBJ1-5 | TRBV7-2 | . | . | CASSFDSPNSNQPQHF | TGTGCCAGCAGCTTCGACAGCCCCAATAGCAATCAGCCCCAGCATTTT
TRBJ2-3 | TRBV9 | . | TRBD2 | CASSVGPSGSTDTQYF | TGTGCCAGCAGCGTAGGACCTAGCGGGAGTACAGATACGCAGTATTTT
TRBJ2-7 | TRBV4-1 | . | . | CASSQEGGGEQYF | TGCGCCAGCAGCCAAGAGGGGGGAGGAGAGCAGTACTTC
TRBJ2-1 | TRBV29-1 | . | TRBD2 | CSATAGTSRYNEQFF | TGTAGCGCAACAGCCGGGACTAGCCGATACAATGAGCAGTTCTTC
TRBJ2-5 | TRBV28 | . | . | CASSLSGSGETQYF | TGTGCCAGCAGTTTATCGGGTAGTGGGGAGACCCAGTACTTC
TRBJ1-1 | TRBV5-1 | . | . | CASSLGTVNTEAFF | TGCGCCAGCAGCTTGGGGACAGTGAACACTGAAGCTTTCTTT
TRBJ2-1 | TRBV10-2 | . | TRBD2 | CASRSSGSDEQFF | TGCGCCAGCAGGTCTAGCGGGAGCGATGAGCAGTTCTTC
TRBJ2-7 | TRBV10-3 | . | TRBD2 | CAISLAGKKVYEQYF | TGTGCCATCAGCTTAGCGGGAAAAAAAGTCTACGAGCAGTACTTC
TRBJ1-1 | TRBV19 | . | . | CASSQRGGRGTEAFF | TGTGCCAGTAGTCAACGGGGGGGGCGCGGGACTGAAGCTTTCTTT
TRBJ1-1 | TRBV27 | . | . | CASSSSGGIFEAFF | TGTGCCAGCAGTTCCTCCGGGGGGATTTTTGAAGCTTTCTTT
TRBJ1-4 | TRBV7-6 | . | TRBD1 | CASSGRGQGFEKLFF | TGTGCCAGCAGCGGCCGCGGACAGGGCTTTGAAAAACTGTTTTTT
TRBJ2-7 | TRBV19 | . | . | CASSIRGTEQYF | TGTGCCAGTAGTATACGGGGTACCGAGCAGTACTTC
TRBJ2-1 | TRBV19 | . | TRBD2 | CASRDPGGPHNEQFF | TGTGCCAGTAGGGATCCGGGAGGGCCCCACAATGAGCAGTTCTTC
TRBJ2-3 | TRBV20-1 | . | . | CSATADTQYF | TGCAGTGCTACGGCAGATACGCAGTATTTT
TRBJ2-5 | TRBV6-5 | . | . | CASRRLGGKETQYF | TGTGCCAGCAGGAGGTTAGGGGGAAAGGAGACCCAGTACTTC
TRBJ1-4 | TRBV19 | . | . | CASSITLDRSATNEKLFF | TGTGCCAGTAGTATAACTCTCGACAGGAGTGCAACTAATGAAAAACTGTTTTTT
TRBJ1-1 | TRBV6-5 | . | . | CASKELSSTEAFF | TGTGCCAGCAAAGAACTTTCGAGCACTGAAGCTTTCTTT